One and the same sample provided the 26 T cell receptor beta chains below, sequenced in a study of siplizumab effects on memory and regulatory T cells. The protocol was immunoSEQ multiplex PCR, while the TCRdb copy is restricted to in-frame clones and leaves out a portion. The sample lists about 56,000 clones; around 97% were seen once. The specimen was naive CD8+ T cells sorted from blood. These TCRs come from a human donor in good health.

V is TRBV11-2 and J is TRBJ2-2; a weak D match, TRBD1 (9 bases). Germline V gives CDR1 SGHAT, CDR2 FQNNGV. CDR3 size: 19 residues. V dropped 5 bases and J dropped 5 bases, with 27 bases sitting between them. The CDR3, as DNA: TGTGCCAGCAGCCCCCGGGGGGGTACCGGGACAGGGCGGACCGGGGAGCTGTTTTTT. Its protein product is CASSPRGGTGTGRTGELFF.

The chain is built from TRBV9 and TRBJ2-3, with a weak D call TRBD2 (6 bases). The V end lost 4 bases, the J end lost 6 bases, and 12 bases lay between the germline ends. The germline V gene encodes CDR1 SGDLS and CDR2 YYNGEE. This CDR3 has 13 amino acids. The CDR3 nucleotides are TGTGCCAGCAGCCTAGCGTCGAGGGATACGCAGTATTTT. This gives the protein CASSLASRDTQYF.

CDR3 sequence: CASSLSPEQFF. The CDR3 nucleotides read TGTGCCAGCAGCCTTAGCCCTGAGCAGTTCTTC. This chain uses TRBV7-9 with TRBJ2-1; D not resolved. Germline V lookup: CDR1 SEHNR, CDR2 FQNEAQ (reference sequence). Trimming took 5 bases from V and 9 from J, leaving 8 bases between them. The CDR3 totals 11 residues.

The rearrangement uses TRBV9 and TRBJ2-3; D is unclear. Per germline, CDR1 SGDLS and CDR2 YYNGEE. The CDR3 covers 12 residues. Trimming took off 4 bases at V and 3 bases at J, with 6 bases between the two ends. CDR3 sequence (DNA): TGTGCCAGCAGCCAATTGACAGATACGCAGTATTTT. It translates to CASSQLTDTQYF.

The chain links TRBV7-6 to TRBJ2-1; D is ambiguous. The CDR3 loop spans 15 amino acids. The germline gives CDR1 SGHVS, CDR2 FNYEAQ. V shed 5 bases and J shed 0 bases, with 11 bases lying between them. CDR3 amino acids: CASSPQTSSYNEQFF. CDR3 bases: TGTGCCAGCAGCCCGCAGACAAGCTCCTACAATGAGCAGTTCTTC.

The gene calls are TRBV5-4 and TRBJ2-3, with 7 nucleotides matching TRBD2. Germline CDR1 is SGHNT and CDR2 is YYREEE (reference sequence). This CDR3 spans 16 amino acids. Trimming removed 3 bases from V and 2 bases from J; junction bases left unmatched: 9. CDR3 nucleotides: TGTGCCAGCAGCTACGGGAGGCAGCCTTTCACAGATACGCAGTATTTT. Its protein product is CASSYGRQPFTDTQYF.

The V gene is TRBV5-1, the J gene TRBJ2-7, with D maybe TRBD1 (6 bases). V lost 2 bases and J 1 base, leaving 13 bases between the germline ends. This CDR3 region has 15 residues. The germline gives CDR1 SGHRS, CDR2 YFSETQ. The CDR3 here is CASSFTPGTSYEQYF. The DNA of the CDR3 is TGCGCCAGCAGCTTTACTCCCGGGACATCCTACGAGCAGTACTTC.

This chain connects TRBV4-1 to TRBJ1-3; D is possibly TRBD1 (5 bases). The CDR3 runs 17 residues. Germline values: CDR1 MGHRA, CDR2 YSYEKL. Between the trimmed V and J ends, which lost 0 bases and 4 bases, there was a span of 16 bases. CDR3 loop: CASSQEYQGRAGNTIYF. The CDR3 bases are TGCGCCAGCAGCCAAGAGTACCAGGGACGTGCCGGAAACACCATATATTTT.

The rearrangement links TRBV29-1 to TRBJ1-5; perhaps TRBD1 as D (6 bases). The germline V gene encodes CDR1 SQVTM and CDR2 ANQGSEA. The CDR3 length is 13 residues. The V gene lost 4 bases and the J gene lost 3 bases, with 10 bases spanning the gap. The CDR3 DNA follows: TGCAGCGTTGGAGGGGGTAACAATCAGCCCCAGCATTTT. Its translation is CSVGGGNNQPQHF.

The chain uses TRBV30 and TRBJ1-5; no firm D call. V shed 3 bases and J shed 0 bases, with 9 bases lying between them. The germline CDR1 and CDR2 sequences are GTSNPN and SVGIG (reference sequence). The CDR3 sequence is 14 residues long. CDR3 bases: TGTGCCTGGAGGGACGGACTTAGCAATCAGCCCCAGCATTTT. This encodes CAWRDGLSNQPQHF.

The chain is built from TRBV19 and TRBJ2-7; 10 nucleotides line up with TRBD2. With V trimmed by 5 bases and J by 4 bases, 8 bases remained unmatched. Germline V CDR1 and CDR2: LNHDA, SQIVND (reference sequence). This CDR3 contains 15 residues. Here the CDR3 DNA reads TGTGCCAGTAGTGCAGTAGCGGGAGGCGGATACGAGCAGTACTTC. Amino acids: CASSAVAGGGYEQYF.

The chain is built from TRBV18 and TRBJ1-5, with D possibly TRBD1 on 6 matching bases. The V gene lost 2 bases and the J gene lost 7 bases, with 12 bases spanning the gap. The germline gives CDR1 KGHSH, CDR2 LQKENI. This CDR3 has 14 amino acids. The CDR3 here is CASSPGTMGQPQHF. DNA of the CDR3: TGTGCCAGCTCACCAGGGACAATGGGACAGCCCCAGCATTTT.

DNA of the CDR3: TGCGCCAGCAGCCAAGACCCTAGCGGGTTGGCAGATACGCAGTATTTT. Amino acids: CASSQDPSGLADTQYF. This rearrangement joins TRBV4-3 to TRBJ2-3; 8 nucleotides align to TRBD2. The CDR3 covers 16 residues. Per germline, CDR1 LGHNA and CDR2 YSLEER. J gave up 4 bases and V 0 bases, and 6 bases lay outside the gene matches.

The chain links TRBV19 to TRBJ2-1; perhaps TRBD2 as D (6 bases). Trimming pared 3 bases from V and 0 bases from J, leaving 18 bases between. Germline CDR1 and CDR2: LNHDA and SQIVND (reference sequence). This CDR3 comprises 18 residues. The CDR3 loop reads CASSIVAGTISSYNEQFF. The CDR3 DNA sequence: TGTGCCAGTAGTATCGTGGCGGGAACAATAAGCTCCTACAATGAGCAGTTCTTC.

This chain joins TRBV29-1 and TRBJ2-7; no clear D gene. CDR3 length: 12 amino acids. The germline V gene has CDR1 SQVTM and CDR2 ANQGSEA. V was clipped by 4 bases and J by 3 bases, with 10 bases between them. The CDR3: CSVAENSYEQYF. The CDR3 DNA reads as TGCAGCGTTGCCGAAAACAGCTACGAGCAGTACTTC.

The chain employs TRBV4-1 and TRBJ2-7, with TRBD2 as a possible D gene (6 bases). CDR3 length: 15 amino acids. The V and J ends lost 0 bases and 6 bases respectively, with 15 bases between them. Germline V gene data show CDR1 as MGHRA and CDR2 as YSYEKL. CDR3 region: CASSQDRRALVEQYF. CDR3 DNA sequence: TGCGCCAGCAGCCAAGATCGGAGGGCCCTCGTCGAGCAGTACTTC.

V is TRBV6-6 and J is TRBJ1-3, with 7 bases identical to TRBD1. V lost 8 bases, J lost 6 bases, and 10 bases stayed unmatched. This CDR3 spans 14 amino acids. The germline V gene has CDR1 MNHNY and CDR2 SVGAGI (reference sequence). Here the CDR3 reads CASGTRGRENTIYF. In DNA form, the CDR3 reads TGTGCCAGCGGGACGAGGGGGCGTGAAAACACCATATATTTT.

The V and J genes are TRBV6-6 and TRBJ2-2; 8 bases map to TRBD1. The CDR3 spans 16 residues. The junction had 10 bases not matched to a gene; V was cut back by 6 bases and J by 4 bases. Germline assignment: CDR1 MNHNY and CDR2 SVGAGI (reference sequence). Here the CDR3 DNA reads TGTGCCAGCAGCCGCCTCGGGCAGGGGGCCACCGGGGAGCTGTTTTTT. Amino acids: CASSRLGQGATGELFF.

V is TRBV7-9 and J is TRBJ2-3; TRBD2 agrees at 11 bases. The length of the CDR3 is 16 residues. Trimming cost V 5 bases and J 0 bases; bases outside gene matches: 4. CDR1 SEHNR and CDR2 FQNEAQ come from the germline V gene (reference sequence). CDR3 nucleotides: TGTGCCAGCAGCACCACTAGCGGGAGTAGCACAGATACGCAGTATTTT. Amino acid sequence: CASSTTSGSSTDTQYF.

The V and J genes are TRBV30 and TRBJ1-1; tentatively, D is TRBD1 (5 bases). The CDR3 runs to 12 residues. From germline, CDR1 is GTSNPN and CDR2 SVGIG (reference sequence). With 4 bases removed from V and 4 bases from J, the gap between germline ends came to 10 bases. This CDR3 reads CAWTGRFTEAFF. The CDR3 coding sequence is TGTGCCTGGACAGGGCGGTTCACTGAAGCTTTCTTT. Supplemented by reference TRBV30 and TRBJ1-1, the full variable domain reads SQTIHQWPATLVQPVGSPLSLECTVEGTSNPNLYWYRQAAGRGLQLLFYSVGIGQISSEVPQNLSASRPQDRQFILSSKKLLLSDSGFYLCAWTGRFTEAFFGQGTRLTVV.

J is TRBJ2-7 and V is TRBV7-9; no reliable D call. V lost 1 base and J lost 6, with 10 bases in between. The germline V gene has CDR1 SEHNR and CDR2 FQNEAQ (reference sequence). This CDR3 contains 13 residues. The CDR3 sequence: CASSLVPDREQYF. CDR3 nucleotides: TGTGCCAGCAGCTTAGTACCCGACCGCGAGCAGTACTTC.

This rearrangement joins TRBV7-1 to TRBJ2-1, with 7 nucleotides matching TRBD2. TRBV7-1 is classed as an ORF, of uncertain function. Losses at the gene ends were 4 bases for V and 12 bases for J; bases not matched to a gene: 12. The CDR3 sequence is 14 residues long. This chain's CDR3 is CASSLVNSGHGQFF. For the CDR3, the DNA is TGTGCCAGCAGCTTAGTGAATAGCGGGCACGGGCAGTTCTTC.

V usage is TRBV7-3 and J usage is TRBJ2-7; D tentatively fits TRBD1 or TRBD2 (6 bases each). Germline CDR1 and CDR2: SGHTA and FQGTGA. The CDR3 consists of 14 residues. Trimming stripped 4 bases from V and 6 bases from J, with 16 bases between. The CDR3 coding sequence is TGTGCCAGCAGCTCTGGTCTAGGGGGGTCCGAGCAGTACTTC. It yields the protein CASSSGLGGSEQYF.

CDR3 amino acids: CASSLTGSRQFF. As DNA, the CDR3 is TGTGCCAGCAGTCTGACCGGGTCGAGGCAGTTCTTC. J is TRBJ2-1 and V is TRBV27; D remains ambiguous. V was pared by 5 bases and J by 12 bases, with 14 bases between. This CDR3 is built from 12 residues. CDR1 MNHEY and CDR2 SMNVEV come from the germline V gene (reference sequence).

The genes are TRBV27 and TRBJ2-5, with D perhaps TRBD2 (5 bases). Per the germline V gene, CDR1 is MNHEY and CDR2 is SMNVEV (reference sequence). Trimming cost V 4 bases and J 6 bases, with 12 bases left between them. This CDR3 has 13 amino acids. CDR3 coding DNA: TGTGCCAGCAGTTCGAGGGAGTTGAAGACCCAGTACTTC. The encoded protein is CASSSRELKTQYF.

This clone was seen just once. This sequence joins TRBV29-1 and TRBJ2-7; the match to TRBD1 covers 7 bases. The CDR3 has 13 residues. CDR1 SQVTM and CDR2 ANQGSEA come from the germline V gene. V lost 6 bases to trimming and J lost 0 bases; unmatched junction nucleotides: 5. In DNA, the CDR3 is TGCAGCGTGTCAGGGGGAGACTCCTACGAGCAGTACTTC. Encoded protein: CSVSGGDSYEQYF.